This T cell receptor beta chain was sequenced in a study of Ad26.COV2.S vaccination and SARS-CoV-2 variants. The data were produced by immunoSEQ multiplex PCR, yet TCRdb's version contains in-frame clones alone and is incomplete. This repertoire shows around 450,000 clones, 90% found once; its top ten account for 10% to 15%. The treatment here: about 20 received Ad26.COV2.S at low or high dose, single or two shots; five or six received placebo; per-sample allocation not given. Day 63 following the first vaccine or placebo injection was when the samples were taken. In Boston, an adult donor aged 18-55 years took part. V gave up 3 bases and J gave up 6 bases; unmatched junction bases: 9. Germline assignment: CDR1 MNHNS and CDR2 SASEGT. The CDR3 has 16 residues.

The clonotype originates from a person aged 18-65 years who received the Ad26.COV2.S COVID-19 vaccine or a placebo. The source was peripheral blood, collected in a trial of Ad26.COV2.S vaccine versus placebo. The chain is built from TRBV6-1 and TRBJ1-4; the match to TRBD1 covers 8 bases. This chain's CDR3 is CASSEDRVSEDEKLFF. CDR3 DNA: TGTGCCAGCAGTGAGGACAGGGTGTCGGAGGATGAAAAACTGTTTTTT.